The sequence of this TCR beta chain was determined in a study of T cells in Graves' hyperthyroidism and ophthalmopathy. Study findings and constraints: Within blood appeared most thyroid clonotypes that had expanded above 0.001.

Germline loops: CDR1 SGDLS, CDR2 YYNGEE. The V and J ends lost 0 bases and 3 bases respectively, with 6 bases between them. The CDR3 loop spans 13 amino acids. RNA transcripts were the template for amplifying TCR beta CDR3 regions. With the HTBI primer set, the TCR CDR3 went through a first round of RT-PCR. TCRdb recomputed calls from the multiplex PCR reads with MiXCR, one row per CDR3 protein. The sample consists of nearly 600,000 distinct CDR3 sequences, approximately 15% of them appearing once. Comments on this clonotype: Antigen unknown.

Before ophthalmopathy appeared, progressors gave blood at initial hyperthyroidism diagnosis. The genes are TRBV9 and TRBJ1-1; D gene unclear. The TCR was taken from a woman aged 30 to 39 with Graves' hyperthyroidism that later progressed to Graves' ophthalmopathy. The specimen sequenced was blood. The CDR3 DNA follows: TGTGCCAGCAGCGTAGAGGCTTACACTGAAGCTTTCTTT. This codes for CASSVEAYTEAFF.